This TCR beta chain was observed in a study of CD8+ T cells in alopecia areata. The CDR3 is 14 residues long. Germline V lookup: CDR1 SQVTM, CDR2 ANQGSEA. V lost 8 bases to trimming and J lost 7 bases, with 22 bases between them. Notes on this clone: Its antigen is still unknown.

The study's findings and limits: Normal scalp showed lower clonality than lesional scalp, especially alopecia totalis/universalis.

Treatment described: oral pan-JAK inhibitor, 5-10 mg twice daily. Lesional scalp punch biopsies and peripheral blood came from alopecia areata patients. TCR sequencing used cDNA made by reverse transcription of extracted RNA. Data came from immunoSEQ multiplex PCR; TCRdb stores just in-frame clones and leaves some out. The sample includes some 170,000 clones, 40% to 65% of them seen just once. The chain recombines TRBV29-1 with TRBJ2-3; a weak D match, TRBD2 (5 bases). Sequenced here: CD8+ T cells sorted from blood, sampled at week 24, from a patient treated with tofacitinib. This clonotype was sampled from a human donor with alopecia areata. The CDR3 DNA reads TGCAGCTACCTCACTAGTCCCCCCCAGCATACGCAGTATTTT. Its protein is CSYLTSPPQHTQYF.